This entry concerns a single T cell receptor (beta chain). Treatment in this sample: randomized to nivolumab then ipilimumab (arm A) or the reverse (arm B). The record originates from a study of sequential checkpoint blockade in melanoma. For the study at large: TCRbeta immunosequencing was performed on DNA from around 91 pretreatment melanoma tumor samples. Matched biopsies came pretreatment and at week 13 for around 24 patients.

Assay: immunoSEQ multiplex PCR; the TCRdb copy retains only in-frame clones and omits some. The sample contains several thousand clones, roughly a quarter of which appear only once. The source is a human donor with melanoma. The sequenced sample was tumor tissue (inferred from file names), obtained from a patient given nivolumab and ipilimumab in sequence.

The CDR3 sequence: CASSVPGLAGRDEQYF. The DNA for the CDR3 is TGTGCCAGCAGTGTTCCCGGCCTAGCCGGGCGGGACGAGCAGTACTTC. The gene calls are TRBV9 and TRBJ2-7, with D possibly being TRBD2 (5 bases). V lost 5 bases and J 5 bases, leaving 23 bases between the germline ends. CDR3 length: 16 residues. Germline V CDR1 and CDR2: SGDLS, YYNGEE.